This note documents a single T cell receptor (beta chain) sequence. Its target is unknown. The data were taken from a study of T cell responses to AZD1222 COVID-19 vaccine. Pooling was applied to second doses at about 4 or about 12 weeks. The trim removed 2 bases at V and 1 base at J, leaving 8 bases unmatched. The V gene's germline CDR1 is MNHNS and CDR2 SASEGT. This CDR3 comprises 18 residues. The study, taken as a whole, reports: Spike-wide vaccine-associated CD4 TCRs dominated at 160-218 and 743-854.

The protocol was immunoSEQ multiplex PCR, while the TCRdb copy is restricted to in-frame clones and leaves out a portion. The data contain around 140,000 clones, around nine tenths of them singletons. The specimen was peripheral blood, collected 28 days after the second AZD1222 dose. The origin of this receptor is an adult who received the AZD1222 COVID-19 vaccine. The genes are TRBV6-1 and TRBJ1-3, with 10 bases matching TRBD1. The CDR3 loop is CASSEWDRGGWSGNTIYF. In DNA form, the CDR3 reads TGTGCCAGCAGTGAATGGGACAGGGGCGGTTGGTCTGGAAACACCATATATTTT.